These 14 T cell receptor beta chains originate from one sample sequenced in a study of glioma-infiltrating T cells after dendritic cell vaccination. The table came from immunoSEQ multiplex PCR; TCRdb's copy has only in-frame clones and leaves some out. The sample has 50,000 to 80,000 clones, 82% seen once. This material consisted of blood, taken before dendritic cell vaccination. Source of these receptors: a human donor with glioblastoma.

The chain links TRBV28 to TRBJ2-3; D unclear. The CDR3 consists of 14 residues. Germline V CDR1 and CDR2: MDHEN, SYDVKM. V was clipped by 6 bases and J by 5 bases, with 15 bases between them. The CDR3 coding sequence is TGTGCCAGCAGCCCTAATACCTTTGGAGATACGCAGTATTTT. Amino acids: CASSPNTFGDTQYF.

This chain uses TRBV5-1 with TRBJ1-5; TRBD1 matches 9 bases. With 3 bases clipped from V and 5 bases from J, the junction kept 3 bases outside the gene matches. The CDR3 runs to 14 residues. Germline assignment: CDR1 SGHRS and CDR2 YFSETQ. The CDR3 loop is CASSSGQGDQPQHF. The CDR3 coding sequence is TGCGCCAGCAGCTCGGGACAGGGTGATCAGCCCCAGCATTTT.

The V gene is TRBV18, the J gene TRBJ1-1; the match to TRBD1 covers 9 bases. CDR3 length equals 14 residues. V dropped 3 bases and J dropped 5; count of bases not matched to a gene: 4. CDR1 is KGHSH and CDR2 is LQKENI in the germline V gene. The CDR3 nucleotides are TGTGCCAGCTCACCGACAGGGGGGGAAACTGAAGCTTTCTTT. Its translation is CASSPTGGETEAFF.

The V and J genes are TRBV7-9 and TRBJ2-5; D is unclear. The CDR3 is made up of 12 amino acids. Deletions cut 8 bases from V and 4 bases from J, with 11 bases between. Germline CDR1 is SEHNR and CDR2 is FQNEAQ (reference sequence). The CDR3 reads CASGLGGETQYF. The CDR3 coding sequence is TGTGCCAGCGGGCTGGGTGGAGAGACCCAGTACTTC.

V and J are TRBV10-3 and TRBJ2-7, with D hard to call. Germline V lookup: CDR1 ENHRY, CDR2 SYGVKD. V lost 8 bases, J lost 3 bases, and 11 bases lay in between. The CDR3 sequence is 12 residues long. CDR3 bases: TGTGCCATCGCCCCAGGAAACTACGAGCAGTACTTC. Encoded protein: CAIAPGNYEQYF.

This rearrangement joins TRBV10-2 to TRBJ2-2, with a possible D match to TRBD2 (7 bases). Per germline, CDR1 WSHSY and CDR2 SAAADI. The CDR3 loop spans 17 amino acids. Between the trimmed V and J ends, which lost 0 bases and 6 bases, there was a span of 17 bases. The CDR3 spells CASSESKGGGGAGELFF. DNA of the CDR3: TGCGCCAGCAGTGAGTCGAAGGGGGGGGGCGGCGCCGGGGAGCTGTTTTTT.

The chain has TRBV27 and TRBJ2-1; possible D gene TRBD1, 5 bases. Trimming left V 4 bases short and J 4 bases short, with 17 bases between. This CDR3 has 16 amino acids. In germline, CDR1 is MNHEY, CDR2 SMNVEV (reference sequence). The CDR3: CASSSTDTGLYNEQFF. The CDR3 region has the DNA TGTGCCAGCAGTTCTACGGACACCGGGTTGTACAATGAGCAGTTCTTC.

The gene calls are TRBV6-6 and TRBJ2-3; possibly TRBD2 for D (5 bases). The CDR3 totals 15 residues. Germline CDR1 reads MNHNY; CDR2 reads SVGAGI (reference sequence). Trimming removed 0 bases from V and 7 bases from J, with 14 bases in between. The CDR3 nucleotides are TGTGCCAGCAGTTACTCTAGCCGCGACTACTATACGCAGTATTTT. Encoded protein: CASSYSSRDYYTQYF.

Worth noting for this clone: Compared with germline, one end of the junction differs, possibly owing to a read error. This chain uses TRBV25-1 with TRBJ1-1, with 10 bases fitting TRBD1. The CDR3 runs to 14 residues. Per the germline V gene, CDR1 is MGHDK and CDR2 is SYGVNS. The CDR3 coding sequence is TGTGTCAGCAGTAAAAGGACAGGGGGCACTGAAGCTTTCTTT. This encodes CVSSKRTGGTEAFF. The full variable domain, with the rest looked up from reference TRBV25-1 and TRBJ1-1, is EADIYQTPRYLVIGTGKKITLECSQTMGHDKMYWYQQDPGMELHLIHYSYGVNSTEKGDLSSESTVSRIRTEHFPLTLESARPSHTSQYLCVSSKRTGGTEAFFGQGTRLTVV.

The chain joins TRBV11-2 to TRBJ2-7, with TRBD1 as a possible D gene (5 bases). The CDR3 covers 15 residues. The ends were cut back, 5 bases at V and 3 bases at J, with 17 bases in the middle. Germline V gene data show CDR1 as SGHAT and CDR2 as FQNNGV. For the CDR3, the DNA is TGTGCCAGCAGCCCCAACCCCCAGGGTAGCTACGAGCAGTACTTC. Its translation is CASSPNPQGSYEQYF.

The V call is TRBV28, the J call TRBJ2-7; D is undetermined. The CDR3 has 12 amino acids. Germline CDR1 MDHEN, CDR2 SYDVKM. V was pared by 2 bases and J by 5 bases, with 7 bases between. Here the CDR3 reads CASSLRGHEQYF. CDR3 bases: TGTGCCAGCAGTTTAAGAGGCCACGAGCAGTACTTC.

The rearrangement joins TRBV4-2 to TRBJ1-1, with 8 nucleotides matching TRBD1. J lost 0 bases, V lost 3 bases, and 0 bases had no gene match. The CDR3 extends over 14 amino acids. CDR1 and CDR2 (germline): LGHNA, YNFKEQ. CDR3 sequence (DNA): TGTGCCAGCAGCCAGGACAGGGTGAACACTGAAGCTTTCTTT. This gives the protein CASSQDRVNTEAFF.

V is TRBV4-1 and J is TRBJ1-4, with D possibly matching TRBD1 (5 bases). Deletions cut 4 bases from V and 3 bases from J, with 18 bases between. In germline, CDR1 is MGHRA, CDR2 YSYEKL. This CDR3 has 17 amino acids. CDR3 residues: CASSRLVAGLSNEKLFF. CDR3 sequence (DNA): TGCGCCAGCAGCCGTCTGGTGGCAGGGTTATCTAATGAAAAACTGTTTTTT.

The chain is built from TRBV7-2 and TRBJ1-1; 8 bases line up with TRBD1. Per germline, CDR1 SGHTA and CDR2 FQGNSA. The CDR3 is 13 amino acids. V lost 5 bases to trimming and J lost 8 bases; unmatched junction nucleotides: 7. CDR3 bases: TGTGCCAGCAGCCCGACGTGGACAGGGGAAGCTTTCTTT. It is translated as CASSPTWTGEAFF.